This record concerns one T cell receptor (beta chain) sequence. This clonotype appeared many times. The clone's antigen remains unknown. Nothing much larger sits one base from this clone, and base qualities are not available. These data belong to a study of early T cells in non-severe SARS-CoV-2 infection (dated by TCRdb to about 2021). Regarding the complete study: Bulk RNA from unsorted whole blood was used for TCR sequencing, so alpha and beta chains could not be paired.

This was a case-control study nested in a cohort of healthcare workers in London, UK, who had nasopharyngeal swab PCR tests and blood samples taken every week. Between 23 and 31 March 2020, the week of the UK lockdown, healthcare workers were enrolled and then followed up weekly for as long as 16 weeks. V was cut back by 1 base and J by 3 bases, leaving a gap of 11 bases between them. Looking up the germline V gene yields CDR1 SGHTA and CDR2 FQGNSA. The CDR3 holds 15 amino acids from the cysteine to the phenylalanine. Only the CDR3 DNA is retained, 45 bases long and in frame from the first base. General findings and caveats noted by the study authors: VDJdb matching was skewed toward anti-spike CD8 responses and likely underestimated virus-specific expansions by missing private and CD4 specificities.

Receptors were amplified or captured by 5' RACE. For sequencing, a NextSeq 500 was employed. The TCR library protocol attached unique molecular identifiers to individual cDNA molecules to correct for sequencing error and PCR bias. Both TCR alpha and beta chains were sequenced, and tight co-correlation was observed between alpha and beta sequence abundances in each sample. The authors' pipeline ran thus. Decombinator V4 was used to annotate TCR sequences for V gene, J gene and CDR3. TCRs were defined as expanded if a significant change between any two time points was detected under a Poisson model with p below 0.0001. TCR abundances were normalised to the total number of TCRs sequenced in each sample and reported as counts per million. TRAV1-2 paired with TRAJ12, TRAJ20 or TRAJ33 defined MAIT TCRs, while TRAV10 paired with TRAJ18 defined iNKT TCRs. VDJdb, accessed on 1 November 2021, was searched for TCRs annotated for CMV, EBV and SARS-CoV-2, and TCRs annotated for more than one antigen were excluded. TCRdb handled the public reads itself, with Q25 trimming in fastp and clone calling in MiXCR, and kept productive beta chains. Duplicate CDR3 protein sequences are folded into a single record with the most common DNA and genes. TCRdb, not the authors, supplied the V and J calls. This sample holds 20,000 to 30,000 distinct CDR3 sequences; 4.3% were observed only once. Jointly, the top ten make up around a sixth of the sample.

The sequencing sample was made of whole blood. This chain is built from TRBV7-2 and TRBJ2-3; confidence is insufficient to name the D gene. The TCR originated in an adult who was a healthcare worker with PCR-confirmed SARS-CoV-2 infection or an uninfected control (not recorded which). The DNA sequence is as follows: TGTGCCAGCAGCTTAGAGTGGGGAAAGACAGATACGCAGTATTTT. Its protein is CASSLEWGKTDTQYF.